The rows below give T cell receptor beta chains drawn from one sample of a study of blood T cells in healthy people across ages. Using its own MiXCR run on the 5' RACE reads, TCRdb lists one record per CDR3 protein. The sample records around 1,000,000 distinct CDR3 sequences, less than 45% being singletons. The sequencing input was blood. All receptors derive from a man younger than 35 in good health. Both conserved end residues are part of each CDR3.

len,j_gene,v_gene,CDR3aa
14,TRBJ1-1,TRBV10-3,CAIRPQGKDTEAFF
16,TRBJ1-1,TRBV12-3/TRBV12-4,CASTSMESQGAGEAFF
14,TRBJ1-1,TRBV10-3,CAISGTEMNTEAFF
15,TRBJ1-1,TRBV6-5,CASNNRGLGGTEAFF
14,TRBJ2-3,TRBV29-1,CSVEDTRGPDTQYF
15,TRBJ2-5,TRBV12-3/TRBV12-4,CASRTGRGFNNEQYF
13,TRBJ1-2,TRBV28,CASSLSGIYGYTF
16,TRBJ1-2,TRBV29-1,CSVEDQSIRGDSGYTF
16,TRBJ1-5,TRBV5-1,CASSSDGFGSNQPQHF
16,TRBJ1-6,TRBV13,CASSLAVMRNNSPLHF
17,TRBJ2-6,TRBV11-3,CASSPVGPYSGANVLTF
14,TRBJ1-2,TRBV29-1,CSVEIRGHAGGYTF
15,TRBJ1-4,TRBV27,CASSLQLATNEKLFF
15,TRBJ1-6,TRBV20-1,CSASEQLSYNSPLHF
17,TRBJ2-3,TRBV7-2,CASSLVPSGTPTDTQYF
15,TRBJ2-2,TRBV5-5,CASSVAGANTGELFF